This TCR beta chain was sequenced in a study of shared clonotypes between healthy human individuals. Study-wide context: CD4 naive cells filled three plates per donor, CD4 memory three, CD8 naive two and CD8 memory one.

General study points: The study's rarefaction showed incomplete sorted-subset sequencing despite large depth.

Germline loops: CDR1 LGHNA, CDR2 YSLEER. This CDR3 is 16 amino acids long. V was clipped by 1 base and J by 5 bases; unmatched bases: 9. Notes on this clone: The antigen is not known.

Deep level was the assay's run setting. Sequencing used immunoSEQ multiplex PCR; TCRdb keeps in-frame clones, though not all of them. The sample lists 2,500,000 or so clones; about 92% were seen once. What was sequenced was naive CD4+ T cells sorted from blood. Subset in this sample: CD45RA+ positively selected. J is TRBJ2-3 and V is TRBV4-3, with 7 bases aligning to TRBD1. This receptor was obtained from a man aged 18 to 30 in good health. CDR3 loop: CASSQVSAGGIDTQYF. The DNA of the CDR3 is TGCGCCAGCAGCCAAGTATCGGCAGGGGGTATAGATACGCAGTATTTT.